The clone carrying this T cell receptor beta chain was observed at least ten times. What it binds is unknown. This record belongs to a study of metastatic and nonmetastatic thyroid tumors. Study-level information: Malignant and benign thyroid patients had repertoires compared in peripheral blood and tumor or nodule tissue. Overall study findings and caveats: In blood and tumor, TCR beta diversity was reportedly significantly higher in malignant thyroid tumors than in benign nodules.

Per the original data handling: The study built a papillary thyroid cancer distant-metastasis classifier from CDR3 differences across clinicopathological groups. TCRdb used MiXCR to call clones anew from the PCR reads. TCRdb, rather than the study authors, made the V and J calls. The sample has some 16,000 clones, around 12% seen once. Before thyroid surgery, none of the patients had received any treatment. V was trimmed by 0 bases and J by 2 bases, leaving 5 bases between them. The CDR3 extends over 13 amino acids. The germline CDR1 and CDR2 sequences are SGHNT and YYREEE (reference sequence). V gene TRBV5-4 combines with J gene TRBJ2-5, with no clear D. Sequenced sample: tumor tissue. The source of this sequence is a female donor with papillary thyroid cancer or a benign thyroid nodule (not recorded which). Some clones in this sample may be carry-over from other donors' samples. CDR3 in DNA: TGTGCCAGCAGCTTGGTGGGGCAAGAGACCCAGTACTTC. Translated, it gives CASSLVGQETQYF.